These 19 T cell receptor beta chains were sequenced from one sample in a study of cytomegalovirus exposure and HLA in healthy donors. 60 Vbeta and 13 Jbeta primers were used in PCR. Measured with immunoSEQ multiplex PCR; TCRdb has only the in-frame clones, and not every one. The data show about 120,000 clones, with 9.5% seen just once and around 3% held by the top ten. Sequencing was performed on PBMCs. The receptors shown here come from a man aged 25-40 years in good health and CMV-seronegative.

This clone has more than one count but fewer than ten. This chain uses TRBV10-3 with TRBJ1-2, with D hard to call. From germline, CDR1 is ENHRY and CDR2 SYGVKD. The CDR3 is made up of 13 amino acids. Between the trimmed V and J ends, which lost 4 bases and 8 bases, there was a span of 14 bases. The CDR3 is CAISGGSSGGYTF. The CDR3 nucleotides are TGTGCCATCAGTGGCGGATCATCGGGGGGCTACACCTTC.

The chain links TRBV4-2 to TRBJ2-7; 8 bases fit TRBD2. This CDR3 comprises 16 residues. The V segment lost 1 base and the J segment 1 base; nucleotides outside the gene matches: 6. Germline lookup yields CDR1 LGHNA and CDR2 YNFKEQ. DNA for the CDR3: TGTGCCAGCAGCCAAGGAACGGGAGGGCCGTCCTACGAGCAGTACTTC. Its protein product is CASSQGTGGPSYEQYF.

This clone was detected a few times. This chain joins TRBV11-2 and TRBJ2-7; D gene unclear. Per the germline V gene, CDR1 is SGHAT and CDR2 is FQNNGV. The CDR3 consists of 14 residues. V gave up 2 bases and J gave up 0 bases, with 8 bases separating them. The chain's CDR3 is CASSLQLISYEQYF. CDR3 nucleotides: TGTGCCAGCAGCTTACAACTGATCTCCTACGAGCAGTACTTC.

The chain links TRBV29-1 to TRBJ2-3; D ambiguous. CDR1 and CDR2 (germline): SQVTM, ANQGSEA. Trimming took 6 bases from V and 0 from J, leaving 10 bases between them. The CDR3 has 13 amino acids. The CDR3 region has the DNA TGCAGCGTATGGCAGACTAGCACAGATACGCAGTATTTT. Translating gives CSVWQTSTDTQYF.

This clone was seen only a few times. The V and J genes are TRBV15 and TRBJ1-4; 9 bases are a match to TRBD1. Germline V gene sequence: CDR1 LNHNV, CDR2 YYDKDF (reference sequence). The trim removed 1 base at V and 3 bases at J, leaving 3 bases unmatched. The CDR3 spans 16 residues. The CDR3, as DNA: TGTGCCACCAGCAGAGGACAGGGGGAGGCTAATGAAAAACTGTTTTTT. Translation gives CATSRGQGEANEKLFF.

Of note for this clone: The same CDR3 also results from other DNA sequences found in this sample. The genes are TRBV30 and TRBJ2-2, with D tentatively TRBD1 (6 bases). Trimming pared 5 bases from V and 5 bases from J, leaving 9 bases between. The CDR3 extends over 12 amino acids. Germline V CDR1 and CDR2: GTSNPN, SVGIG (reference sequence). CDR3 region: CAWSRGTGELFF. CDR3 nucleotide sequence: TGTGCCTGGTCCAGGGGTACCGGGGAGCTGTTTTTT.

A few counts support this clone. The chain joins TRBV5-1 to TRBJ2-7, with TRBD2 matching 9 bases. The V gene end was trimmed by 1 base and the J gene end by 2 bases; junction bases not matched to a gene: 4. CDR3 size: 15 residues. CDR1 and CDR2 from the germline V gene are SGHRS and YFSETQ. CDR3 bases: TGCGCCAGCAGCTTGAATAGCGGGGGCCCCTACGAGCAGTACTTC. Translation: CASSLNSGGPYEQYF.

This clone was counted a few times. This chain joins TRBV11-3 and TRBJ1-1, with D tentatively TRBD1 (5 bases). V was trimmed by 6 bases and J by 3 bases, leaving 11 bases between them. The CDR3 runs to 13 residues. Germline V gene data show CDR1 as SGHNT and CDR2 as YENEEA. The CDR3: CASSIDSDTEAFF. DNA of the CDR3: TGTGCCAGCAGTATTGACAGCGACACTGAAGCTTTCTTT. Full variable domain (missing parts from reference TRBV11-3 and TRBJ1-1): EAGVVQSPRYKIIEKKQPVAFWCNPISGHNTLYWYLQNLGQGPELLIRYENEEAVDDSQLPKDRFSAERLKGVDSTLKIQPAELGDSAVYLCASSIDSDTEAFFGQGTRLTVV.

The V call is TRBV5-1, the J call TRBJ2-1, with TRBD1 identical over 10 bases. The CDR3 has 13 residues. The junction had 0 bases not matched to a gene; V was cut back by 3 bases and J by 6 bases. In germline, CDR1 is SGHRS, CDR2 YFSETQ. CDR3 sequence reads: CASSWTGGNEQFF. Written as DNA, the CDR3 is TGCGCCAGCAGCTGGACAGGGGGCAATGAGCAGTTCTTC.

The gene calls are TRBV30 and TRBJ2-3, with no clear D. Trimming removed 5 bases from V and 3 bases from J, with 12 bases in between. CDR3 length: 13 residues. Germline lookup yields CDR1 GTSNPN and CDR2 SVGIG (reference sequence). The CDR3 protein is CAWEARGTDTQYF. The CDR3 coding sequence is TGTGCCTGGGAAGCCAGAGGTACAGATACGCAGTATTTT.

The J gene is TRBJ2-5, the V gene TRBV30; TRBD2 matches 10 bases. With V trimmed by 0 bases and J by 3 bases, 4 bases remained unmatched. In germline, CDR1 is GTSNPN, CDR2 SVGIG (reference sequence). CDR3 length: 15 residues. CDR3 sequence (DNA): TGTGCCTGGAGTGTCGGGCTAGCGGGGGAAGAGACCCAGTACTTC. It encodes CAWSVGLAGEETQYF.

This clone was observed a handful of times. The chain's CDR3 is CASLARGTNEQFF. CDR3 nucleotide sequence: TGCGCCAGCCTGGCTAGAGGAACCAATGAGCAGTTCTTC. The rearrangement uses TRBV5-1 and TRBJ2-1; unclear D gene. The CDR3 is made up of 13 amino acids. CDR1 is SGHRS, CDR2 YFSETQ, per germline. V shed 7 bases and J shed 6 bases, with 14 bases lying between them.

This clone was detected a few times. The V and J genes are TRBV5-5 and TRBJ1-2; no clear D gene. Germline CDR1 is SGHKS and CDR2 is YYEKEE (reference sequence). This CDR3 region has 13 residues. V lost 2 bases and J lost 6, with 11 bases in between. The CDR3 nucleotides read TGTGCCAGCAGCTTTAGAGGAGGGAATGGCTACACCTTC. It specifies CASSFRGGNGYTF. Supplemented by reference TRBV5-5 and TRBJ1-2, the full variable domain reads DAGVTQSPTHLIKTRGQQVTLRCSPISGHKSVSWYQQVLGQGPQFIFQYYEKEERGRGNFPDRFSARQFPNYSSELNVNALLLGDSALYLCASSFRGGNGYTFGSGTRLTVV.

This chain uses TRBV19 with TRBJ1-1; tentative D call: TRBD1 (5 bases). The CDR3 spans 14 residues. Deletions cut 5 bases from V and 2 bases from J, with 12 bases between. Germline V gene lookup returns CDR1 LNHDA and CDR2 SQIVND (reference sequence). CDR3 protein: CASSAGPLNTEAFF. In nucleotides, the CDR3 is TGTGCCAGTAGTGCGGGACCCTTAAACACTGAAGCTTTCTTT.

The V call is TRBV14, the J call TRBJ1-6, with 7 bases fitting TRBD1. The CDR3 runs to 15 residues. The germline CDR1 and CDR2 sequences are SGHDN and FVKESK. The ends lost 4 bases at V and 9 bases at J; junction bases unmatched: 9. The DNA for the CDR3 is TGTGCCAGCAGCCCGACGAGGGGGCAGATTTCACCCCTCCACTTT. Protein: CASSPTRGQISPLHF.

This clone was counted a few times. This sequence joins TRBV11-3 and TRBJ2-1, with 12 bases aligning to TRBD2. The CDR3 spans 18 residues. V gave up 2 bases and J gave up 1 base; unmatched junction bases: 6. CDR1 is SGHNT, CDR2 YENEEA, per germline. This CDR3 is CASSLSSGGAFSYNEQFF. The CDR3 DNA sequence: TGTGCCAGCAGCTTATCTAGCGGGGGGGCCTTTTCCTACAATGAGCAGTTCTTC.

This clone was found a few times. V is TRBV11-3 and J is TRBJ2-3; a weak D match, TRBD1 (5 bases). This CDR3 has 13 residues. V lost 3 bases and J lost 1, with 5 bases in between. Germline loops: CDR1 SGHNT, CDR2 YENEEA. The chain's CDR3 is CASSLTGTDTQYF. CDR3 sequence (DNA): TGTGCCAGCAGCTTGACAGGCACAGATACGCAGTATTTT.

The V gene is TRBV27, the J gene TRBJ2-1; 10 bases are a match to TRBD1. The CDR3 is 16 amino acids. V dropped 4 bases and J dropped 4; count of bases not matched to a gene: 7. Germline assignment: CDR1 MNHEY and CDR2 SMNVEV (reference sequence). CDR3 sequence: CASSSPPGQGYNEQFF. The CDR3 nucleotides are TGTGCCAGCAGTTCCCCCCCGGGACAGGGGTACAATGAGCAGTTCTTC.

The gene calls are TRBV7-2 and TRBJ2-2, with 7 bases that match TRBD2. The CDR3 sequence is 16 residues long. V lost 0 bases and J lost 0; bases outside the gene matches: 1. Germline V gene lookup returns CDR1 SGHTA and CDR2 FQGNSA. The CDR3 reads CASSLAGLPNTGELFF. The CDR3 DNA sequence: TGTGCCAGCAGCTTAGCGGGACTACCGAACACCGGGGAGCTGTTTTTT.